The clone carrying this T cell receptor beta chain was counted between two and nine times. V trimming: 5 bases; J trimming: 9 bases; junction bases outside the gene matches: 12. In germline, CDR1 is MNHEY, CDR2 SMNVEV (reference sequence). The CDR3 extends over 16 amino acids. This entry belongs to a study of blood T cell repertoires in COVID-19. Study-wide background: Acute and convalescent COVID-19 samples came from the United States, Italy and Spain.

Participant age was about 18 to 89 years, and participants resided in about 25 US areas. In the original analysis: Amplified reference gene primers provided the basis for estimating nucleated cell counts. Profiling relied on immunoSEQ multiplex PCR, and the TCRdb table lists in-frame clones only, not all of them. V, J and clone size are those of that table, while D and trimming were read from the DNA. The table has a few hundred thousand clones, approximately 79% seen once. This receptor was obtained from a man younger than 45 with acute COVID-19. Sequencing input: PBMCs or T cells enriched from blood (not recorded which). The gene calls are TRBV27 and TRBJ2-1; TRBD2 matches at 11 bases. The CDR3 region is CASSTTSGVPFIEQFF. CDR3 nucleotide sequence: TGTGCCAGCAGTACGACTAGCGGGGTGCCCTTCATTGAGCAGTTCTTC.